This T cell receptor beta chain was identified during a study of T cells in Graves' hyperthyroidism and ophthalmopathy. The CDR3 has 15 amino acids. In germline, CDR1 is DFQATT, CDR2 SNEGSKA (reference sequence). The germline V and J ends were trimmed by 0 bases and 1 base, with 13 bases remaining between them. It was RNA transcripts that yielded the amplified TCR beta CDR3 regions. The HTBI set primed first-round TCR CDR3 RT-PCR. TCRdb ran MiXCR on the multiplex PCR reads and lists one entry per CDR3 protein. The sample records some 570,000 distinct CDR3 sequences, approximately 15% being singletons. At least ten counts were recorded for this clonotype.

The sequencing input was blood. The sequence derives from a woman aged 18-29 years with Graves' ophthalmopathy. This sequence joins TRBV20-1 and TRBJ2-7; D may correspond to TRBD1 or TRBD2 (5 bases each). The CDR3 protein is CSARDWQGPSYEQYF. For the CDR3, the DNA is TGCAGTGCTAGAGATTGGCAGGGACCTTCCTACGAGCAGTACTTC.